These T cell receptor beta chains were read from a single sample in a study of blood T cell repertoires in COVID-19. Generated by immunoSEQ multiplex PCR, the TCRdb table keeps only in-frame clones and is missing some. This table has 170,000 or so clones, roughly 87% appearing once. The sequenced material came from PBMCs or T cells enriched from blood (not recorded which). These receptors were taken from a woman in her fifties or sixties who had recovered from COVID-19. The CDR3 runs from the conserved cysteine through the conserved F or W. The order of the fields is V gene, J gene, D gene, CDR3 DNA, CDR3 protein. A D gene is named only where the DNA matches it firmly.

v_gene: TRBV5-1; j_gene: TRBJ1-4; d_gene: -; CDR3nt: TGCGCCAGCAGCTTGGACCGGGTGGATAATGAAAAACTGTTTTTT; CDR3aa: CASSLDRVDNEKLFF
v_gene: TRBV12-3/TRBV12-4; j_gene: TRBJ2-7; d_gene: -; CDR3nt: TGTGCCAGCAGTGTGACAAACGAGCAGTACTTC; CDR3aa: CASSVTNEQYF
v_gene: TRBV3-1/TRBV3-2; j_gene: TRBJ2-4; d_gene: TRBD2; CDR3nt: TGTGCCAGCAGCGCCGGGGGGGCCAAAAACATTCAGTACTTC; CDR3aa: CASSAGGAKNIQYF
v_gene: TRBV27; j_gene: TRBJ1-1; d_gene: -; CDR3nt: TGTGCCAGCAGTTCAACCCCGGACAGTAACACTGAAGCTTTCTTT; CDR3aa: CASSSTPDSNTEAFF
v_gene: TRBV11-1; j_gene: TRBJ1-1; d_gene: -; CDR3nt: TGTGCCAGCAGCTGGCAGGAAAACACTGAAGCTTTCTTT; CDR3aa: CASSWQENTEAFF
v_gene: TRBV4-2; j_gene: TRBJ1-1; d_gene: -; CDR3nt: TGTGCCAGCAGCCAGTTACCGGAAGGGGCTCTTGGAGCTTTCTTT; CDR3aa: CASSQLPEGALGAFF
v_gene: TRBV28; j_gene: TRBJ1-3; d_gene: -; CDR3nt: TGTGCCAGCAGTTTAGGCGGGCCCCGTGGCACCATATATTTT; CDR3aa: CASSLGGPRGTIYF
v_gene: TRBV15; j_gene: TRBJ1-6; d_gene: TRBD1; CDR3nt: TGTGCCACCAGCAGCGGACAGGGAAAGGCGCCCCTCCACTTT; CDR3aa: CATSSGQGKAPLHF
v_gene: TRBV19; j_gene: TRBJ1-2; d_gene: TRBD1; CDR3nt: TGTGCCAGTAGGGACAGGGATAACTATGGCTACACCTTC; CDR3aa: CASRDRDNYGYTF
v_gene: TRBV4-3; j_gene: TRBJ1-1; d_gene: TRBD1; CDR3nt: TGCGCCAGCAGCCAAGTCGGACAGGGGGCCGCTGAAGCTTTCTTT; CDR3aa: CASSQVGQGAAEAFF